The source of this TCR beta chain is a study of blood T cell repertoires in COVID-19. As originally analysed: Scientists estimated how many nucleated cells there were by amplifying reference gene primers. Clones were sequenced by immunoSEQ multiplex PCR, and TCRdb holds only the in-frame ones, with some missing. The DNA gave D and trimming, while V, J and clone size come from that table. Altogether fewer than 85,000 clones are present, more than 60% being singletons, with the ten largest covering approximately 27%. The CDR3 totals 17 residues. With V trimmed by 1 base and J by 0 bases, 5 bases remained unmatched. Germline assignment: CDR1 MNHNS and CDR2 SASEGT.

The sample was peripheral blood. The TCR was taken from a woman older than 75 with active or convalescent COVID-19. This chain connects TRBV6-1 to TRBJ1-3, with TRBD1 matching over 8 bases. The CDR3 DNA follows: TGTGCCAGCAGTGAAGTACAGGGGGAAGGCTCTGGAAACACCATATATTTT. Amino acids: CASSEVQGEGSGNTIYF.